The source of this T cell receptor (beta chain) is a study of T cells in Graves' hyperthyroidism and ophthalmopathy. Notes on the study in general: The blood repertoire included most of the expanded thyroid clonotypes above 0.001.

This CDR3 comprises 12 residues. Germline-derived CDR1 and CDR2 are WSHSY and SAAADI. Amplification of TCR beta CDR3 regions used RNA as the template. The TCR CDR3 first-round RT-PCR relied on the HTBI primer set. TCRdb independently ran MiXCR on the multiplex PCR reads; one entry per CDR3 protein. The sample yields a few hundred thousand distinct CDR3 sequences, roughly 25% seen once. This clonotype has a count of ten or more. Its antigen remains unknown. An end of the junction differs from the germline gene, which may be a read error. Each patient was aged 18 to 65 and had newly diagnosed hyperthyroidism of under 2 months' duration. Exclusion followed for patients with uncontrolled infection, other autoimmune disease, pregnancy or lactation.

Material for sequencing was blood. This receptor was identified in a man over 45 with Graves' hyperthyroidism. V usage is TRBV10-2 and J usage is TRBJ2-1, with 8 bases that match TRBD2. The CDR3 coding sequence is TGTGCCAGCGGGGGATCCTACAATGAGCAGTTCTTC. The encoded protein is CASGGSYNEQFF.